Below, one T cell receptor (beta chain) is given with its context. Its antigen is still unknown. There are 15 residues in the CDR3. CDR1 and CDR2 (germline): SGDLS, YYNGEE. With 0 bases clipped from V and 4 bases from J, the junction kept 2 bases outside the gene matches. The sample is drawn from a study of cytomegalovirus exposure and HLA in healthy donors. Study-level results: Most TCRs appeared rarely, but some public TCRs recurred in many donors. A later analysis linked a missense DCLRE1C variant to TCR beta V- and J-gene trimming. When the data were analyzed later, several of the most significant clusters appeared to be linked to common viral pathogens.

Use of 60 Vbeta and 13 Jbeta primers characterized the PCR. TCRdb's table, derived via immunoSEQ multiplex PCR, lists solely in-frame clones and lacks some. This sample has approximately 150,000 clones; around 75% occur once, and the top ten carry 1.5% to 2%. V gene TRBV9 combines with J gene TRBJ2-5, with 11 bases fitting TRBD1. The material sequenced was PBMCs. The TCR was taken from a woman younger than 35 in good health and CMV-seronegative. CDR3 residues: CASSVVGQGAETQYF. DNA of the CDR3: TGTGCCAGCAGCGTAGTAGGACAGGGGGCAGAGACCCAGTACTTC. Full variable domain (outside the CDR3, taken from reference TRBV9 and TRBJ2-5): DSGVTQTPKHLITATGQRVTLRCSPRSGDLSVYWYQQSLDQGLQFLIQYYNGEERAKGNILERFSAQQFPDLHSELNLSSLELGDSALYFCASSVVGQGAETQYFGPGTRLLVL.